Below are 27 T cell receptor beta chains sequenced from a single sample in a study of T cells after yellow fever vaccination (dated by TCRdb to the late 2010s). This specimen's treatment or condition label, per the study, means: live attenuated yellow fever vaccine strain. Library method: 5' RACE. The sample was run on an Illumina HiSeq 2500. Using fastp trimming at Q25 and MiXCR clonotype assembly, TCRdb reanalyzed the public sequencing data and kept in-frame beta chains. Each record represents a unique CDR3 protein, reported with the most common genes and DNA among its rows. The sample has hundreds of thousands of distinct CDR3 sequences on record, 9% to 15% of them singletons. The ten most abundant clones make up approximately 15% of the sample. Sequencing was performed on PBMCs, taken on the day of the yellow fever booster vaccination. These receptors came from a man between 25 and 39 years old who received the YFV17D yellow fever vaccine.

Only a few counts were recorded for this clonotype. The chain links TRBV7-8 to TRBJ2-3; D might be TRBD2 (6 bases). V was clipped by 5 bases and J by 5 bases, with 17 bases between them. The CDR3 spans 15 residues. Looked up from germline, CDR1 is SGHVS and CDR2 is FQNEAQ. This CDR3 is CASSLMTRGIDTQYF. The CDR3 region has the DNA TGTGCCAGCAGCCTGATGACTAGGGGAATAGATACGCAGTATTTT.

Only a few counts were recorded for this clonotype. The CDR3: CSATSPSGRWDTQYF. The CDR3 nucleotides read TGCAGTGCTACCTCGCCGAGCGGGAGGTGGGATACGCAGTATTTT. The chain recombines TRBV20-1 with TRBJ2-3; 9 bases match TRBD2. V was clipped by 4 bases and J by 6 bases; unmatched bases: 11. The germline gives CDR1 DFQATT, CDR2 SNEGSKA (reference sequence). This CDR3 spans 15 amino acids.

The chain employs TRBV6-1 and TRBJ2-1; TRBD1 agrees at 8 bases. V lost 5 bases, J lost 3 bases, and 9 bases stayed unmatched. CDR3 size: 16 residues. CDR1 and CDR2 from the germline V gene are MNHNS and SASEGT. The CDR3 region has the DNA TGTGCCAGCAGTAGCCGGACAGGGATTTTCTACAATGAGCAGTTCTTC. Translation gives CASSSRTGIFYNEQFF.

The gene calls are TRBV20-1 and TRBJ2-1; D is perhaps TRBD2 (6 bases). V was pared by 3 bases and J by 6 bases, with 15 bases between. Germline V gives CDR1 DFQATT, CDR2 SNEGSKA (reference sequence). The CDR3 totals 14 residues. CDR3 DNA sequence: TGCAGTGCTAGTGTAACGGGAGCAAGCAATGAGCAGTTCTTC. This encodes CSASVTGASNEQFF.

As for this clonotype: A clone one base away is much larger, so this may be a read error. The gene calls are TRBV6-1 and TRBJ2-7; TRBD1 aligns across 9 bases. V was pared by 6 bases and J by 3 bases, with 6 bases of the junction left unmatched. Germline-derived CDR1 and CDR2 are MNHNS and SASEGT. This CDR3 is built from 14 residues. In DNA, the CDR3 is TGTGCCAGCAGCACCGGGACAGGGATCTACGAGCAGTACTTC. Protein: CASSTGTGIYEQYF.

The rearrangement links TRBV5-4 to TRBJ2-1, with 7 bases fitting TRBD2. V dropped 1 base and J dropped 10; count of bases not matched to a gene: 11. The CDR3 has 15 amino acids. The V gene's germline CDR1 is SGHNT and CDR2 YYREEE (reference sequence). The CDR3 sequence is CASSLIAGEAEEQFF. The CDR3 region has the DNA TGTGCCAGCAGCTTGATTGCGGGAGAGGCCGAAGAGCAGTTCTTC.

This rearrangement joins TRBV7-2 to TRBJ2-7, with no clear D. This CDR3 contains 12 residues. The V end was cut by 5 bases, the J end by 3 bases, with 8 bases between. Germline-derived CDR1 and CDR2 are SGHTA and FQGNSA. In DNA, the CDR3 is TGTGCCAGCAGCGTTGGTTTCTACGAGCAGTACTTC. This translates into CASSVGFYEQYF.

V usage is TRBV20-1 and J usage is TRBJ1-2; D perhaps matches TRBD1 (5 bases). CDR1 is DFQATT and CDR2 is SNEGSKA in the germline V gene (reference sequence). V was trimmed by 6 bases and J by 0 bases, leaving 14 bases between them. The CDR3 has 14 amino acids. This CDR3 is CSAPSGTTNYGYTF. Here the CDR3 DNA reads TGCAGTGCACCCTCCGGGACCACTAACTATGGCTACACCTTC.

This clonotype was detected many times. The rearrangement joins TRBV6-1 to TRBJ1-5; 7 bases map to TRBD1. Germline loops: CDR1 MNHNS, CDR2 SASEGT. CDR3 length: 18 amino acids. Trimming took 4 bases from V and 4 from J; bases not matched to a gene: 16. Here the CDR3 reads CASSALMSGTGVNQPQHF. CDR3 DNA: TGTGCCAGCAGTGCCCTAATGTCGGGCACAGGGGTAAATCAGCCCCAGCATTTT.

There are many counts of this clonotype. CDR3 DNA: TGCAGCGTTGAAAGAGGAGACAGGGGTTATGAAAAACTGTTTTTT. This codes for CSVERGDRGYEKLFF. The V call is TRBV29-1, the J call TRBJ1-4, with 8 nucleotides matching TRBD1. Germline CDR1 is SQVTM and CDR2 is ANQGSEA. V lost 2 bases to trimming and J lost 6 bases; unmatched junction nucleotides: 8. This CDR3 contains 15 residues.

This clonotype was recorded many times. The rearrangement joins TRBV27 to TRBJ2-7; the D is unclear. In germline, CDR1 is MNHEY, CDR2 SMNVEV (reference sequence). Trimming removed 3 bases at V and 3 bases at J, with 9 bases between. The CDR3 sequence is 13 residues long. CDR3 bases: TGTGCCAGCAGTTTTTACCCGGACTACGAGCAGTACTTC. It yields the protein CASSFYPDYEQYF.

This clonotype has only a few counts. J is TRBJ2-3 and V is TRBV19; no clear D gene. This CDR3 has 15 amino acids. Germline CDR1 LNHDA, CDR2 SQIVND (reference sequence). V lost 7 bases, J lost 2 bases, and 16 bases lay in between. CDR3 nucleotides: TGTGCCAGTAAGAGTAAGGCGATCCCCACAGATACGCAGTATTTT. Its translation: CASKSKAIPTDTQYF. Full variable domain (missing parts from reference TRBV19 and TRBJ2-3): DGGITQSPKYLFRKEGQNVTLSCEQNLNHDAMYWYRQDPGQGLRLIYYSQIVNDFQKGDIAEGYSVSREKKESFPLTVTSAQKNPTAFYLCASKSKAIPTDTQYFGPGTRLTVL.

The count of this clonotype is one. The genes are TRBV5-4 and TRBJ2-5; no clear D gene. The CDR3 spans 13 residues. The germline CDR1 and CDR2 sequences are SGHNT and YYREEE (reference sequence). Trimming shortened V by 6 bases and J by 4 bases, and 13 bases separated the two germline ends. The CDR3 is CASNPGLGETQYF. The CDR3 region has the DNA TGTGCCAGCAACCCGGGCCTTGGAGAGACCCAGTACTTC.

This clonotype occurred many times. This rearrangement joins TRBV7-8 to TRBJ1-1, with 7 bases that match TRBD1. Germline CDR1 is SGHVS and CDR2 is FQNEAQ. This CDR3 is built from 12 residues. V shed 4 bases and J 8 bases; nucleotides not matched to a gene: 4. CDR3 nucleotides: TGTGCCAGCAGCTCAGTGGGACAGGAAGCTTTCTTT. Residues: CASSSVGQEAFF.

This chain connects TRBV14 to TRBJ2-1; TRBD2 matches 13 bases. The CDR3 covers 16 residues. V was pared by 0 bases and J by 4 bases, with 0 bases of the junction left unmatched. CDR1 SGHDN and CDR2 FVKESK come from the germline V gene. The DNA of the CDR3 is TGTGCCAGCAGCCAAGAGGGACTAGCGGGATACAATGAGCAGTTCTTC. Translation gives CASSQEGLAGYNEQFF.

The chain joins TRBV30 to TRBJ2-1; the match to TRBD1 covers 7 bases. CDR1 is GTSNPN, CDR2 SVGIG, per germline (reference sequence). Trimming took 5 bases from V and 2 from J; bases not matched to a gene: 6. The CDR3 extends over 14 amino acids. CDR3 DNA: TGTGCCTGGCTCGCCGACAGGGCCTACAATGAGCAGTTCTTC. Translation: CAWLADRAYNEQFF. Full variable domain (outside the CDR3, taken from reference TRBV30 and TRBJ2-1): SQTIHQWPATLVQPVGSPLSLECTVEGTSNPNLYWYRQAAGRGLQLLFYSVGIGQISSEVPQNLSASRPQDRQFILSSKKLLLSDSGFYLCAWLADRAYNEQFFGPGTRLTVL.

The rearrangement links TRBV5-4 to TRBJ2-7; perhaps D is TRBD1 or TRBD2 (5 bases each). This CDR3 comprises 13 residues. Trimming cost V 2 bases and J 5 bases, with 11 bases left between them. The V gene's germline CDR1 is SGHNT and CDR2 YYREEE (reference sequence). CDR3 coding DNA: TGTGCCAGCAGCTTTAGGGACCGGGACGAGCAGTACTTC. It encodes CASSFRDRDEQYF.

The gene calls are TRBV20-1 and TRBJ2-1, with D hard to call. Trimming took off 4 bases at V and 9 bases at J, with 13 bases between the two ends. Germline V gives CDR1 DFQATT, CDR2 SNEGSKA (reference sequence). There are 12 residues in the CDR3. The CDR3 nucleotides are TGCAGTGCTACCGGGTCTATTGGTGAGCAGTTCTTC. It yields the protein CSATGSIGEQFF.

The gene calls are TRBV20-1 and TRBJ2-7, with D perhaps matching TRBD2 (6 bases). Per germline, CDR1 DFQATT and CDR2 SNEGSKA (reference sequence). Trimming cost V 6 bases and J 6 bases, with 21 bases left between them. This CDR3 spans 14 amino acids. DNA for the CDR3: TGCAGTGCGAACTTTAGAGCGGAGGGCCTCGAGCAGTACTTC. Translation: CSANFRAEGLEQYF.

The chain uses TRBV15 and TRBJ2-5, with D tentatively TRBD1 (6 bases). The CDR3 extends over 15 amino acids. Germline-derived CDR1 and CDR2 are LNHNV and YYDKDF (reference sequence). Trimming stripped 4 bases from V and 5 bases from J, with 17 bases between. In DNA, the CDR3 is TGTGCCACCAGCATCGGACAGTACTCTGGGGAGACCCAGTACTTC. Protein product: CATSIGQYSGETQYF. Using reference TRBV15 and TRBJ2-5 for the parts outside the CDR3, the full variable domain is DAMVIQNPRYQVTQFGKPVTLSCSQTLNHNVMYWYQQKSSQAPKLLFHYYDKDFNNEADTPDNFQSRRPNTSFCFLDIRSPGLGDTAMYLCATSIGQYSGETQYFGPGTRLLVL.

This clonotype occurred many times. This chain links TRBV5-1 with TRBJ2-2; D perhaps matches TRBD1 (6 bases). With 4 bases removed from V and 6 bases from J, the gap between germline ends came to 13 bases. CDR1 SGHRS and CDR2 YFSETQ come from the germline V gene. CDR3 length: 14 amino acids. CDR3 coding DNA: TGCGCCAGCAGCCTCGGACAGCCCCCCGGGGAGCTGTTTTTT. Translated: CASSLGQPPGELFF.

This clonotype has more than one count but fewer than ten. This chain connects TRBV20-1 to TRBJ1-4, with TRBD1 as a possible D gene (5 bases). V dropped 0 bases and J dropped 8 bases, with 16 bases sitting between them. The CDR3 sequence is 15 residues long. Germline CDR1 is DFQATT and CDR2 is SNEGSKA (reference sequence). The CDR3 DNA sequence: TGCAGTGCTAGAGATACGGGGGGATCATCCGAAAAACTGTTTTTT. As protein: CSARDTGGSSEKLFF.

This clonotype appeared many times. The V call is TRBV5-5, the J call TRBJ2-6; TRBD2 aligns across 9 bases. This CDR3 spans 16 amino acids. The V and J ends lost 0 bases and 4 bases, in that order; junction bases with no gene match: 2. The V gene's germline CDR1 is SGHKS and CDR2 YYEKEE (reference sequence). CDR3 sequence (DNA): TGTGCCAGCAGCTTGGGGACTAGCGTAGGGGCCAACGTCCTGACTTTC. Translated, it gives CASSLGTSVGANVLTF. The full variable domain, completed using reference TRBV5-5 and TRBJ2-6, is DAGVTQSPTHLIKTRGQQVTLRCSPISGHKSVSWYQQVLGQGPQFIFQYYEKEERGRGNFPDRFSARQFPNYSSELNVNALLLGDSALYLCASSLGTSVGANVLTFGAGSRLTVL.

This chain links TRBV9 with TRBJ2-2; TRBD2 is a possible D gene (6 bases). The germline V and J ends were trimmed by 0 bases and 7 bases, with 10 bases remaining between them. This CDR3 has 14 amino acids. Germline lookup yields CDR1 SGDLS and CDR2 YYNGEE. CDR3 protein: CASSVATGDGELFF. CDR3 sequence (DNA): TGTGCCAGCAGCGTAGCTACGGGGGACGGGGAGCTGTTTTTT. The variable domain in full, with the rest retrieved from reference TRBV9 and TRBJ2-2, is DSGVTQTPKHLITATGQRVTLRCSPRSGDLSVYWYQQSLDQGLQFLIQYYNGEERAKGNILERFSAQQFPDLHSELNLSSLELGDSALYFCASSVATGDGELFFGEGSRLTVL.

The V call is TRBV9, the J call TRBJ2-7, with D possibly TRBD1 on 6 matching bases. Trimming pared 4 bases from V and 4 bases from J, leaving 12 bases between. Looked up from germline, CDR1 is SGDLS and CDR2 is YYNGEE. The CDR3 has 13 amino acids. Here the CDR3 reads CASSPPQGYEQYF. In DNA form, the CDR3 reads TGTGCCAGCAGCCCCCCTCAGGGGTACGAGCAGTACTTC.

The chain joins TRBV7-9 to TRBJ2-2; D is uncertain. The V and J ends lost 6 bases and 0 bases respectively, with 8 bases between them. Per germline, CDR1 SEHNR and CDR2 FQNEAQ (reference sequence). CDR3 length equals 14 residues. CDR3 DNA: TGTGCCAGCAGTCGGCAATCGAACACCGGGGAGCTGTTTTTT. Translated: CASSRQSNTGELFF.

Only a few counts were recorded for this clonotype. The rearrangement joins TRBV20-1 to TRBJ2-2, with a weak D call TRBD1 (5 bases). Trimming stripped 6 bases from V and 4 bases from J, with 18 bases between. The CDR3 spans 15 residues. Germline V gene lookup returns CDR1 DFQATT and CDR2 SNEGSKA (reference sequence). The CDR3 here is CSAPRQGRSTGELFF. CDR3 DNA sequence: TGCAGTGCCCCGAGGCAGGGCCGTTCCACCGGGGAGCTGTTTTTT.